The clone carrying this TCR beta chain was counted once. The entry originates in a study of blood T cell repertoires in COVID-19. Whole-study context: Samples representing acute and convalescent COVID-19 were sourced from the United States, Italy and Spain. T cells, B-cell-depleted T cells, or PBMCs provided the cDNA or gDNA that served as material.

Original processing methods: Amplification of reference gene primers was used by the study to estimate nucleated cell counts. Assay used: immunoSEQ multiplex PCR; TCRdb lists only in-frame clones, some missing. V and J calls and clone size follow that table, whereas D and trimming were derived from the DNA. Here the sample spans about half a million clones, 80% to 90% being singletons. The sequence came from a human donor in a cohort sampled during active COVID-19. Sequencing was carried out using peripheral blood.

The CDR3 region is CASSPAQGWSNQPQHF. As DNA, the CDR3 is TGTGCCAGCAGTCCCGCCCAGGGTTGGAGCAATCAGCCCCAGCATTTT. V is TRBV6-6 and J is TRBJ1-5; D is perhaps TRBD1 (5 bases). The V and J ends lost 5 bases and 1 base respectively, with 15 bases between them. The CDR3 contains 16 residues. The germline V gene encodes CDR1 MNHNY and CDR2 SVGAGI (reference sequence).